Listed below are T cell receptor beta chains from one sample, sequenced in a study of spatial heterogeneity in lung cancer. TCRdb processed the 5' RACE reads anew with MiXCR; each CDR3 protein has one entry. The sample has under 25,000 distinct CDR3 sequences, over 8% seen once; the top ten hold 30% to 45%. The material was PBMCs, obtained at follow-up. These receptors were collected from a female donor with early-stage non-small cell lung cancer. The CDR3 runs from the conserved cysteine through the conserved F or W. A D gene is named only where the DNA matches it firmly. Not all rows give a size; the values are once, few, many and, for expanded clones, a class.

CDR3aa: CASSPRQASYNEQFF
CDR3nt: TGTGCCAGCTCACCGCGACAGGCCTCCTACAATGAGCAGTTCTTC
j_gene: TRBJ2-1
abundance: many
v_gene: TRBV18
d_gene: .

CDR3aa: CSPKGGALYNEQFF
CDR3nt: TGCAGTCCGAAGGGGGGGGCCCTCTACAATGAGCAGTTCTTC
j_gene: TRBJ2-1
abundance: .
v_gene: TRBV20-1
d_gene: .

CDR3aa: CASSLAVVDTQYF
CDR3nt: TGTGCCAGCAGCTTAGCCGTTGTAGATACGCAGTATTTT
j_gene: TRBJ2-3
abundance: many
v_gene: TRBV7-6
d_gene: .

CDR3aa: CASSATGRLSGEKLFF
CDR3nt: TGTGCCAGTAGTGCGACAGGACGACTATCCGGGGAAAAACTGTTTTTT
j_gene: TRBJ1-4
abundance: many
v_gene: TRBV19
d_gene: .

CDR3aa: CASRDDWTNEQFF
CDR3nt: TGTGCCAGCAGGGACGACTGGACCAATGAGCAGTTCTTC
j_gene: TRBJ2-1
abundance: many
v_gene: TRBV9
d_gene: .

CDR3aa: CASSFQHAADTQYF
CDR3nt: TGTGCCAGCAGCTTCCAACACGCGGCGGATACGCAGTATTTT
j_gene: TRBJ2-3
abundance: many
v_gene: TRBV7-2
d_gene: .

CDR3aa: CASSLDGGIAGSSEQYF
CDR3nt: TGTGCCAGCAGCTTAGATGGTGGAATAGCGGGATCTTCCGAGCAGTACTTC
j_gene: TRBJ2-7
abundance: many
v_gene: TRBV11-2
d_gene: TRBD2

CDR3aa: CASSSGADPRYEQYF
CDR3nt: TGTGCCAGCAGTTCGGGGGCGGACCCGAGATACGAGCAGTACTTC
j_gene: TRBJ2-7
abundance: many
v_gene: TRBV5-6
d_gene: .

CDR3aa: CASKLVPGHLNEQFF
CDR3nt: TGTGCCAGCAAGTTAGTGCCAGGCCATCTCAATGAGCAGTTCTTC
j_gene: TRBJ2-1
abundance: few
v_gene: TRBV28
d_gene: .

CDR3aa: CASSEAVWTSGSNEQFF
CDR3nt: TGTGCCAGCAGTGAAGCGGTTTGGACTAGCGGGTCTAATGAGCAGTTCTTC
j_gene: TRBJ2-1
abundance: many
v_gene: TRBV6-1
d_gene: TRBD2

CDR3aa: CASASGGLEQYF
CDR3nt: TGTGCCAGCGCTAGCGGGGGCTTGGAGCAGTACTTC
j_gene: TRBJ2-7
abundance: many
v_gene: TRBV7-8
d_gene: TRBD2

CDR3aa: CSANPGGRTEAFF
CDR3nt: TGCAGCGCCAACCCGGGGGGACGAACGGAAGCTTTCTTT
j_gene: TRBJ1-1
abundance: few
v_gene: TRBV29-1
d_gene: .

CDR3aa: CASSPRGGAGEQFF
CDR3nt: TGTGCCAGCTCACCACGCGGGGGGGCGGGTGAGCAGTTCTTC
j_gene: TRBJ2-1
abundance: many
v_gene: TRBV18
d_gene: TRBD2

CDR3aa: CASSLVGSTNEKLFF
CDR3nt: TGTGCCAGCAGCTTGGTCGGATCAACTAATGAAAAACTGTTTTTT
j_gene: TRBJ1-4
abundance: many
v_gene: TRBV5-4
d_gene: .

CDR3aa: CASSQGQFDYEQYF
CDR3nt: TGCGCCAGCAGCCAAGGACAGTTCGACTACGAGCAGTACTTC
j_gene: TRBJ2-7
abundance: many
v_gene: TRBV5-1
d_gene: .

CDR3aa: CASSPQGALGQPQHF
CDR3nt: TGTGCCAGCAGTCCCCAAGGGGCGCTGGGTCAGCCCCAGCATTTT
j_gene: TRBJ1-5
abundance: many
v_gene: TRBV6-5
d_gene: .

CDR3aa: CASSPADASGNTIYF
CDR3nt: TGTGCCAGCTCACCGGCGGACGCCTCTGGAAACACCATATATTTT
j_gene: TRBJ1-3
abundance: few
v_gene: TRBV18
d_gene: .

CDR3aa: CATGTSGVVTDTQYF
CDR3nt: TGTGCCACAGGGACTAGCGGAGTGGTGACAGATACGCAGTATTTT
j_gene: TRBJ2-3
abundance: many
v_gene: TRBV2
d_gene: TRBD2

CDR3aa: CASSSPARETQYF
CDR3nt: TGTGCCAGCAGTTCCCCCGCCAGGGAGACCCAGTACTTC
j_gene: TRBJ2-5
abundance: many
v_gene: TRBV12-3/TRBV12-4
d_gene: .

CDR3aa: CAWSGGTLYEQYF
CDR3nt: TGTGCCTGGAGTGGTGGTACACTCTACGAGCAGTACTTC
j_gene: TRBJ2-7
abundance: many
v_gene: TRBV30
d_gene: .

CDR3aa: CATQGGYGYTF
CDR3nt: TGTGCCACCCAGGGGGGATATGGCTACACCTTC
j_gene: TRBJ1-2
abundance: many
v_gene: TRBV25-1
d_gene: TRBD1

CDR3aa: CVSSEGGVTEAFF
CDR3nt: TGTGTCAGCAGTGAGGGGGGCGTCACTGAAGCTTTCTTT
j_gene: TRBJ1-1
abundance: .
v_gene: TRBV2
d_gene: .

CDR3aa: CASSQRQGLYGYTF
CDR3nt: TGTGCCAGCAGCCAAAGACAGGGCCTCTATGGCTACACCTTC
j_gene: TRBJ1-2
abundance: .
v_gene: TRBV3-1
d_gene: TRBD1

CDR3aa: CASSQDWGAEQYF
CDR3nt: TGCGCCAGCAGCCAAGATTGGGGCGCCGAGCAGTACTTC
j_gene: TRBJ2-7
abundance: many
v_gene: TRBV4-3
d_gene: .

CDR3aa: CASSALAGGRDEQFF
CDR3nt: TGTGCCAGCAGCGCTCTAGCGGGGGGGCGCGATGAGCAGTTCTTC
j_gene: TRBJ2-1
abundance: many
v_gene: TRBV7-3
d_gene: TRBD2

CDR3aa: CASSLPHRLAGVRNEQFF
CDR3nt: TGTGCCAGCAGCTTACCCCATCGTCTAGCGGGAGTTAGAAATGAGCAGTTCTTC
j_gene: TRBJ2-1
abundance: many
v_gene: TRBV7-9
d_gene: TRBD2

CDR3aa: CASSLGPSSHEQYF
CDR3nt: TGTGCCAGCAGCTTAGGACCTTCTAGCCACGAGCAGTACTTC
j_gene: TRBJ2-7
abundance: many
v_gene: TRBV7-2
d_gene: .

CDR3aa: CASSEGANVLTF
CDR3nt: TGTGCCAGCAGTGAAGGAGCCAACGTCCTGACTTTC
j_gene: TRBJ2-6
abundance: many
v_gene: TRBV6-1
d_gene: .

CDR3aa: CASSLVVLSGELFF
CDR3nt: TGTGCCAGCAGCTTAGTCGTCCTTAGCGGGGAGCTGTTTTTT
j_gene: TRBJ2-2
abundance: many
v_gene: TRBV11-2
d_gene: .

CDR3aa: CASRRTSGGYSYEQYF
CDR3nt: TGTGCCAGCAGGAGGACTAGCGGGGGGTACTCTTACGAGCAGTACTTC
j_gene: TRBJ2-7
abundance: many
v_gene: TRBV2
d_gene: TRBD2

CDR3aa: CASSLRGNEQFF
CDR3nt: TGTGCCAGCTCACTCAGGGGTAATGAGCAGTTCTTC
j_gene: TRBJ2-1
abundance: few
v_gene: TRBV18
d_gene: .

CDR3aa: CASSLGWLTNEQFF
CDR3nt: TGTGCCAGCAGTTTGGGATGGTTAACCAATGAGCAGTTCTTC
j_gene: TRBJ2-1
abundance: many
v_gene: TRBV7-2
d_gene: .

CDR3aa: CASSPWVTDTQYF
CDR3nt: TGTGCCAGCAGTCCATGGGTCACAGATACGCAGTATTTT
j_gene: TRBJ2-3
abundance: medium-sized
v_gene: TRBV27
d_gene: .

CDR3aa: CASSDTRADTQYF
CDR3nt: TGTGCCAGCAGTGACACCCGCGCAGATACGCAGTATTTT
j_gene: TRBJ2-3
abundance: .
v_gene: TRBV6-5
d_gene: .

CDR3aa: CASSWAAGAVGEQFF
CDR3nt: TGTGCCAGCAGTTGGGCAGCGGGAGCCGTGGGAGAGCAGTTCTTC
j_gene: TRBJ2-1
abundance: many
v_gene: TRBV12-3/TRBV12-4
d_gene: TRBD2